These 13 T cell receptor beta chains share one sample of origin, sequenced in a study of blood T cell repertoires in COVID-19. This table comes from immunoSEQ multiplex PCR, and its TCRdb copy is limited to in-frame clones, with some not included. Of about 150,000 clones listed, roughly nine tenths are singletons. The specimen sequenced was peripheral blood. The receptors originated from a woman aged 40 to 50 with acute or convalescent COVID-19.

The chain joins TRBV5-1 to TRBJ2-1; 15 nucleotides match TRBD2. Germline CDR1 reads SGHRS; CDR2 reads YFSETQ. The CDR3 is 18 residues long. Trimming cost V 2 bases and J 3 bases; bases outside gene matches: 6. The CDR3 bases are TGCGCCAGCAGCTTCGGGACTAGCGGGGGGCCACGCTACAATGAGCAGTTCTTC. This encodes CASSFGTSGGPRYNEQFF.

This sequence joins TRBV30 and TRBJ1-2; TRBD1 matches 8 bases. The V gene's germline CDR1 is GTSNPN and CDR2 SVGIG (reference sequence). There are 13 residues in the CDR3. V was clipped by 2 bases and J by 4 bases; unmatched bases: 3. CDR3 nucleotides: TGTGCCTGGAGTCGAGGACAGGGCTATGGCTACACCTTC. Protein product: CAWSRGQGYGYTF.

For the CDR3, the DNA is TGTGCCAGCAGCCAACCAGGGGGCTCAAACTATGGCTACACCTTC. Amino acid sequence: CASSQPGGSNYGYTF. The rearrangement uses TRBV3-1 (or the pseudogene TRBV3-2) and TRBJ1-2, with 8 bases matching TRBD1. Germline V gene lookup returns CDR1 LGHDT and CDR2 YNNKEL (reference sequence). V gave up 2 bases and J gave up 2 bases; unmatched junction bases: 4. This CDR3 is built from 15 residues.

The chain couples TRBV7-9 to TRBJ2-1, with D maybe TRBD2 (6 bases). The V and J ends lost 0 bases and 2 bases respectively, with 11 bases between them. CDR1 is SEHNR, CDR2 FQNEAQ, per germline (reference sequence). The CDR3 is 16 amino acids. The CDR3 here is CASSLAGGAAYNEQFF. Here the CDR3 DNA reads TGTGCCAGCAGCTTAGCGGGCGGGGCGGCCTACAATGAGCAGTTCTTC.

V and J are TRBV11-2 and TRBJ1-1; 7 bases fit TRBD1. This CDR3 contains 13 residues. V lost 0 bases and J lost 7; bases outside the gene matches: 2. Germline values: CDR1 SGHAT, CDR2 FQNNGV. The CDR3 nucleotides are TGTGCCAGCAGCTTAGACGGACAGGTTGAAGCTTTCTTT. Its protein is CASSLDGQVEAFF.

The V and J genes are TRBV27 and TRBJ2-5; a weak D match, TRBD2 (6 bases). Germline V gene data show CDR1 as MNHEY and CDR2 as SMNVEV (reference sequence). V was pared by 0 bases and J by 4 bases, with 12 bases between. CDR3 size: 15 residues. As DNA, the CDR3 is TGTGCCAGCAGTTTATCGGGCGGGACTTCAGAGACCCAGTACTTC. Protein sequence: CASSLSGGTSETQYF.

The rearrangement links TRBV4-2 to TRBJ2-5; 7 bases are a match to TRBD2. J lost 6 bases, V lost 0 bases, and 10 bases had no gene match. CDR3 length: 16 amino acids. Germline CDR1 LGHNA, CDR2 YNFKEQ. Here the CDR3 DNA reads TGTGCCAGCAGCCAAGAGAATAGCGGGCCCCACCAGACCCAGTACTTC. Amino acids: CASSQENSGPHQTQYF.

This clone was picked up a small number of times. The chain links TRBV27 to TRBJ2-7, with D possibly TRBD2 on 6 matching bases. The CDR3 loop spans 17 amino acids. V was cut by 7 bases and J by 2 bases, with 24 bases left in between. From germline, CDR1 is MNHEY and CDR2 SMNVEV (reference sequence). The CDR3 sequence is CASMRDGPRPSPYEQYF. CDR3 coding DNA: TGTGCCAGCATGCGGGACGGGCCTAGGCCATCCCCCTACGAGCAGTACTTC.

The rearrangement links TRBV28 to TRBJ1-4, with TRBD1 matching over 8 bases. The ends lost 0 bases at V and 3 bases at J; junction bases unmatched: 3. Germline CDR1 MDHEN, CDR2 SYDVKM. This CDR3 has 16 amino acids. The CDR3 loop is CASSLWDRVANEKLFF. For the CDR3, the DNA is TGTGCCAGCAGTTTATGGGACAGGGTGGCTAATGAAAAACTGTTTTTT.

This chain's CDR3 is CASGRQPHQQYF. The CDR3 region has the DNA TGTGCCAGCGGCCGTCAACCTCACCAGCAGTACTTC. J is TRBJ2-7 and V is TRBV12-3 or TRBV12-4; D not resolved. This CDR3 contains 12 residues. Deletions cut 8 bases from V and 8 bases from J, with 16 bases between.

The chain combines TRBV7-8 with TRBJ1-5; D remains unclear. Germline V gives CDR1 SGHVS, CDR2 FQNEAQ. The CDR3 contains 13 residues. The ends were cut back, 4 bases at V and 0 bases at J, with 4 bases in the middle. The CDR3 DNA is TGTGCCAGCAGCTCGTATAGCAATCAGCCCCAGCATTTT. This sequence encodes CASSSYSNQPQHF.

The J gene is TRBJ2-2, the V gene TRBV2, with D possibly being TRBD2 (5 bases). This CDR3 has 14 amino acids. From germline, CDR1 is SNHLY and CDR2 FYNNEI. The germline V and J ends were trimmed by 7 bases and 7 bases, with 16 bases remaining between them. Written as DNA, the CDR3 is TGTGCCAGCAATATGAGGCTAGCAGGCGGGGAGCTGTTTTTT. Translation: CASNMRLAGGELFF. Full variable domain (missing parts from reference TRBV2 and TRBJ2-2): EPEVTQTPSHQVTQMGQEVILRCVPISNHLYFYWYRQILGQKVEFLVSFYNNEISEKSEIFDDQFSVERPDGSNFTLKIRSTKLEDSAMYFCASNMRLAGGELFFGEGSRLTVL.

This chain joins TRBV6-5 and TRBJ1-1; 7 nucleotides agree with TRBD1. The CDR3 sequence is 13 residues long. V lost 10 bases to trimming and J lost 4 bases; unmatched junction nucleotides: 9. CDR1 MNHEY and CDR2 SVGAGI come from the germline V gene. The CDR3 loop reads CATSRQGSTEAFF. CDR3 nucleotide sequence: TGTGCCACCAGCAGACAGGGAAGCACTGAAGCTTTCTTT.